Below, one T cell receptor (beta chain) is given with its context. Its antigen is still unknown. The data originate from a study of graft-versus-host responses after intestinal transplantation. Across the whole study: Transplantation in recipients was multivisceral, liver-intestinal, or isolated intestinal. All recipients were given anti-thymocyte globulin induction, and tacrolimus and steroids were then administered for around three years. General study points: Early after transplant, HvG declines were associated with peak levels of circulating GvH clones.

Measured with immunoSEQ multiplex PCR; TCRdb has only the in-frame clones, and not every one. The table lists roughly 70,000 clones, under 90% of them singletons, with approximately 0.39% in the top ten. Germline values: CDR1 ENHRY, CDR2 SYGVKD. V lost 4 bases and J lost 2; bases outside the gene matches: 11. The CDR3 covers 17 residues. The chain joins TRBV10-3 to TRBJ1-2; 9 bases match TRBD1. The starting material was unstimulated CD4+ T cells sorted from spleen or lymph node cells, obtained before transplant. The clonotype was recovered from a human donor who was the organ donor for an intestinal transplant. CDR3: CAISGATQTGGNYGYTF. DNA for the CDR3: TGTGCCATCAGTGGTGCCACGCAGACAGGGGGGAACTATGGCTACACCTTC.